This T cell receptor (beta chain) was sequenced for a study of vaccination effects on CD4 cells after COVID-19. Study details: Researchers obtained post-vaccine samples at a median of 72 days past the second dose.

Sequencing was preceded by expansion of antigen-specific CD4+ T cells with viral peptide pools in the ViraFEST assay. The culture ran for around nine days before CD4+ T cells were isolated. BNT162b2 vaccine or mRNA-1273 vaccine was given to participants in two doses. The vaccine recipients had no prior SARS-CoV-2 infection, with negative nucleocapsid antibodies. Every well housed two million PBMC, which grew in culture alongside about 10 IU/ml IL-2 and 10 ug/ml peptides. Both day 3 and day 7 saw half the medium replaced with IL-2 medium. Sequenced by immunoSEQ multiplex PCR; TCRdb stores in-frame clones only, minus some. The data hold tens of thousands of clones, with roughly 81% observed a single time. A word on this clone: Its target is not known.

The sample here was CD4+ T cells from PBMCs cultured with HCoV-229E spike peptides, taken after COVID-19 vaccination. The clonotype was recovered from a human donor who received a COVID-19 vaccine.

CDR3 region: CASSRINRDQPQHF. The CDR3 DNA reads as TGTGCCAGCAGCAGAATAAACAGGGACCAGCCCCAGCATTTT. The V gene is TRBV2, the J gene TRBJ1-5; TRBD1 is a possible D gene (6 bases). Germline CDR1 SNHLY, CDR2 FYNNEI. The CDR3 runs 14 residues. V lost 6 bases, J lost 7 bases, and 16 bases lay in between.